Listed below are T cell receptor beta chains from one sample, sequenced in a study of cytomegalovirus exposure and HLA in healthy donors. The method was immunoSEQ multiplex PCR; TCRdb's version includes in-frame clones alone and lacks a portion of them. The sample holds 90,000 to 150,000 clones, 77% seen once. Sequencing input: PBMCs. The receptors derive from a man aged 40-49 years in good health and CMV-seropositive. The CDR3 runs from the conserved cysteine through the conserved F or W. The D gene is left open where the match is weak. Clone size appears in some rows only: once, few, many, or a class for an expanded clone.

d_call,clone_size,j_call,v_call,cdr3_nt,cdr3_aa
TRBD1,-,TRBJ1-1,TRBV7-8,TGTGCCAGCAGCTTATCGGGACAGGGCTATATGAACACTGAAGCTTTCTTT,CASSLSGQGYMNTEAFF
TRBD1,-,TRBJ1-2,TRBV27,TGTGCCAGCAGTCGACAGGGGACGGATGGCTACACCTTC,CASSRQGTDGYTF
-,-,TRBJ2-7,TRBV6-6,TGTGCCAGCAGCTCCGACAGGACCTACGAGCAGTACTTC,CASSSDRTYEQYF
-,-,TRBJ1-1,TRBV5-4,TGTGCCAGCAGCTTGGGAGAGGGGAACACTGAAGCTTTCTTT,CASSLGEGNTEAFF
-,-,TRBJ2-5,TRBV5-1,TGCGCCAGCAGCTATGCCCGGGGGAGCCAAGAGACCCAGTACTTC,CASSYARGSQETQYF
-,-,TRBJ1-2,TRBV7-8,TGTGCCAGCAGCCCCCTGACATCCCCCTATGGCTACACCTTC,CASSPLTSPYGYTF
-,-,TRBJ2-5,TRBV14,TGTGCCAGCAGCCAAGATTTGCGGCATTCGGAGCAGTACTTC,CASSQDLRHSEQYF
TRBD1,-,TRBJ2-7,TRBV29-1,TGCAGCGTCGAATACAGGGGCGACTACGAGCAGTACTTC,CSVEYRGDYEQYF
TRBD2,few,TRBJ2-3,TRBV7-2,TGTGCCAGCAGCTTGGGACTAGCGGGGGGAAAGTCTACAGATACGCAGTATTTT,CASSLGLAGGKSTDTQYF
TRBD1,-,TRBJ1-1,TRBV11-2,TGTGCCAGCAGCTTAGGTGCAGGGGGCTTCACTGAAGCTTTCTTT,CASSLGAGGFTEAFF
-,-,TRBJ1-3,TRBV11-2,TGTGCCAGCAGCTTAGGAGGCTCTGGAAACACCATATATTTT,CASSLGGSGNTIYF
TRBD1,few,TRBJ1-1,TRBV6-6,TGTGCCAGCAGTCACCTTACCGGGACAGGGACTGAAGCTTTCTTT,CASSHLTGTGTEAFF
TRBD1,-,TRBJ2-1,TRBV13,TGTGCCAGCAGCACCTCCACAGGGGGCTTAAGAAATGAGCAGTTCTTC,CASSTSTGGLRNEQFF
TRBD2,-,TRBJ2-1,TRBV5-6,TGTGCCAGCAGATCCGGGACTAGCGGACTCCCGAACAATGAGCAGTTCTTC,CASRSGTSGLPNNEQFF
TRBD1,-,TRBJ1-2,TRBV2,TGTGCCAGCAGTGAATTATCGACAGGGGTCGGCTACACCTTC,CASSELSTGVGYTF
TRBD2,once,TRBJ2-5,TRBV7-2,TGTGCCAGCAGCTCCGGGACTAGCGTGGAGACCCAGTACTTC,CASSSGTSVETQYF
TRBD1,-,TRBJ2-7,TRBV14,TGTGCCAGCAGCCGGACAGGGGTAGCGGCCTACGAGCAGTACTTC,CASSRTGVAAYEQYF
-,few,TRBJ1-2,TRBV28,TGTGCCAGCAACTTAGGTCGGGTTGGTGGCTACACCTTC,CASNLGRVGGYTF
TRBD2,-,TRBJ2-3,TRBV7-2,TGTGCCAGCAGACAGACTAGCGGATCCCAAAGATATTTT,CASRQTSGSQRYF
TRBD1,-,TRBJ2-7,TRBV6-5,TGTGCCAGCAGTTACAGTGGGGGACAGGACTCCTACGAGCAGTACTTC,CASSYSGGQDSYEQYF
-,-,TRBJ1-3,TRBV2,TGTGCCAGCAGTGAGAGACAGGCCCGAGACACCATATATTTT,CASSERQARDTIYF
TRBD2,-,TRBJ2-7,TRBV7-2,TGTGCCAGCAGCTATAGAGGGACTAGCGGGGGGGTTACCTACGAGCAGTACTTC,CASSYRGTSGGVTYEQYF
-,-,TRBJ2-1,TRBV4-2,TGTGCCAGCAGCCAAGAGATCGCAGCGGCTTTTAATGAGCAGTTCTTC,CASSQEIAAAFNEQFF
-,-,TRBJ2-3,TRBV7-2,TGTGCCAGCAGCTTATCCCCCCCGCGGGGAAGCACAGATACGCAGTATTTT,CASSLSPPRGSTDTQYF
-,-,TRBJ1-1,TRBV7-8,TGTGCCAGCAGCCACCGAGCCCCCCACGGGGGGAACACTGAAGCTTTCTTT,CASSHRAPHGGNTEAFF
-,-,TRBJ1-5,TRBV7-2,TGTGCCAGCAGCCGGGGGGGCTATAGCAATCAGCCCCAGCATTTT,CASSRGGYSNQPQHF
-,-,TRBJ2-2,TRBV5-5,TGTGCCACGGGCAGGGGGGACACCGGGGAGCTGTTTTTT,CATGRGDTGELFF
-,-,TRBJ2-1,TRBV5-4,TGTGCCAGCAGCGCGGACAGTAGCTCCTACAATGAGCAGTTCTTC,CASSADSSSYNEQFF
-,-,TRBJ1-5,TRBV28,TGTGCCAGCAGTTTACTAGGATCCCGATATAGCAATCAGCCCCAGCATTTT,CASSLLGSRYSNQPQHF
TRBD1,few,TRBJ1-6,TRBV6-5,TGTGCCAGCAGTGGACAGGGGAATAATTCACCCCTCCACTTT,CASSGQGNNSPLHF
TRBD1,-,TRBJ1-1,TRBV6-6,TGTGCCAGCAGTCCGGACAGGTCTGTGAACACTGAAGCTTTCTTT,CASSPDRSVNTEAFF
TRBD2,-,TRBJ2-7,TRBV5-1,TGCGCCAGCAGCTTGGGCGGGGGGTCCTACGAGCAGTACTTC,CASSLGGGSYEQYF
TRBD1,few,TRBJ2-3,TRBV5-6,TGTGCCAGCAGCTTGGTACAGGGGTTCGCAGATACGCAGTATTTT,CASSLVQGFADTQYF
-,-,TRBJ1-3,TRBV2,TGTGCCAGCAGTGCAAACCACCAAAGAGGGGGTAACACCATATATTTT,CASSANHQRGGNTIYF
-,once,TRBJ1-4,TRBV6-5,TGTGCCAGCAGTTACTCTCCAGGGGATGATGAAAAACTGTTTTTT,CASSYSPGDDEKLFF
-,-,TRBJ1-2,TRBV11-2,TGTGCCAGCAGCTCCTACCGGGACATATTCTATGGCTACACCTTC,CASSSYRDIFYGYTF
TRBD1,-,TRBJ1-6,TRBV28,TGTGCCAGCAGCCTCACCGGGACAGAGAATTCACCCCTCCACTTT,CASSLTGTENSPLHF
TRBD2,-,TRBJ2-5,TRBV7-8,TGTGCCAGCAGCCCGGGGACTATTAAAGAGGCCCAGTACTTC,CASSPGTIKEAQYF
-,-,TRBJ2-3,TRBV7-2,TGTGCCAGCAGCTTACCCCAGGGTGATGGTACGCAGTATTTT,CASSLPQGDGTQYF
-,once,TRBJ2-7,TRBV29-1,TGCAGCGTTGCGGCTAGTTCCTACGAGCAGTACTTC,CSVAASSYEQYF
-,-,TRBJ1-1,TRBV7-2,TGTGCCAGCAGCACCGAGGCTGGGTACACTGAAGCTTTCTTT,CASSTEAGYTEAFF
-,-,TRBJ2-5,TRBV2,TGTGCCAGCACTACGGAGTTTCAAGAGACCCAGTACTTC,CASTTEFQETQYF
TRBD2,-,TRBJ2-5,TRBV30,TGTGCCTGGAGTGAGGCTAGCGGGGGGGAGACCCAGTACTTC,CAWSEASGGETQYF
-,-,TRBJ2-1,TRBV7-9,TGTTCCAGCAGTCCCTTACAGCGGGAGCAGTTCTTC,CSSSPLQREQFF
-,-,TRBJ2-7,TRBV2,TGTGCCAGCACCCCGTGGACAGGCGGGGTGTACGAGCAGTACTTC,CASTPWTGGVYEQYF
TRBD2,-,TRBJ2-2,TRBV7-2,TGTGCCAGCAGCTTAGTTGGGCTAGCGGGGGGCCGATTGTCCGGGGAGCTGTTTTTT,CASSLVGLAGGRLSGELFF
-,-,TRBJ1-1,TRBV7-9,TGTGCCAGCAGCCCACACACGGGCACTGAAGCTTTCTTT,CASSPHTGTEAFF
-,-,TRBJ1-1,TRBV11-2,TGTGCCAGCAGCTTCCCCCGGGGGACTGGCGCTGAAGCTTTCTTT,CASSFPRGTGAEAFF
TRBD2,-,TRBJ2-1,TRBV9,TGTGCCAGCAGCGCTAGACTAGCGGGGGGGCCGAATGAGCAGTTCTTC,CASSARLAGGPNEQFF
-,-,TRBJ1-2,TRBV4-3,TGCGCCAGCAGCATCTCCAGGGTCGATGGCTACACCTTC,CASSISRVDGYTF
TRBD1,-,TRBJ2-7,TRBV7-2,TGTGCCAGCAGCTTAGAATGGTCCCGACAGGGCTACGAGCAGTACTTC,CASSLEWSRQGYEQYF
TRBD2,-,TRBJ2-3,TRBV7-9,TGTGCCAGCAGCTTAAGCGGGGGGGCAGATACGCAGTATTTT,CASSLSGGADTQYF
-,few,TRBJ1-2,TRBV7-2,TGTGCCAGCAGCTTCGCCGGGGGGACTCAAGTCGGCGGCTACACCTTC,CASSFAGGTQVGGYTF
-,-,TRBJ1-1,TRBV28,TGTGCCAGCAGTTCCACCCTGCGACAGGCGAACACTGAAGCTTTCTTT,CASSSTLRQANTEAFF
-,-,TRBJ1-2,TRBV20-1,TGCAGTGCTAACAGGGATGGCTACACCTTC,CSANRDGYTF
-,-,TRBJ1-5,TRBV7-2,TGTGCCAGCAGCCTTAGTAGCAATCAGCCCCAGCATTTT,CASSLSSNQPQHF
TRBD1,-,TRBJ2-5,TRBV4-2,TGTGCCAGCAGCCATATTGACAGGGTGGGAGAGACCCAGTACTTC,CASSHIDRVGETQYF
TRBD2,-,TRBJ2-7,TRBV11-2,TGTGCCAGCAGCCTAAGACTAGCCGACATCCCGAGTCTTCCGTACGAGCAGTACTTC,CASSLRLADIPSLPYEQYF
-,-,TRBJ1-5,TRBV28,TGTGCCAGCAGCCTCGGGTGGGGCAATCAGCCCCAGCATTTT,CASSLGWGNQPQHF
-,-,TRBJ1-2,TRBV10-3,TGTGCCATCAGATACACAGATAACTATGGCTACACCTTC,CAIRYTDNYGYTF